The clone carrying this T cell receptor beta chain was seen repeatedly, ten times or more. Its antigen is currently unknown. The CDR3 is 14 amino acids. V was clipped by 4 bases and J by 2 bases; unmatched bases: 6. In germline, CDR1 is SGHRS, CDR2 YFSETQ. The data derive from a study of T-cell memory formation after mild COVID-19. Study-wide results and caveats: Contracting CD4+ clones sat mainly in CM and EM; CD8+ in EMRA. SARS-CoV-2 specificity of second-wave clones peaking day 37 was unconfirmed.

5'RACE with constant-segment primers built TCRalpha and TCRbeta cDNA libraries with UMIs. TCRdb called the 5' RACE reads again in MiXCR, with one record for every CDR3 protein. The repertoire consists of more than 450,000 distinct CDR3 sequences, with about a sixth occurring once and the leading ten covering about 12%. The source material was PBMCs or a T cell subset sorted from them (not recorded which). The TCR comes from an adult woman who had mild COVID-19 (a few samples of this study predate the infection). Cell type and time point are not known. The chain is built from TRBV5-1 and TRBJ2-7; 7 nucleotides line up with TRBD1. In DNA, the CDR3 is TGCGCCAGCAGCCAGGGACAGAATACCTACGAGCAGTACTTC. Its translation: CASSQGQNTYEQYF. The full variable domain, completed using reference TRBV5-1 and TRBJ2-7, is KAGVTQTPRYLIKTRGQQVTLSCSPISGHRSVSWYQQTPGQGLQFLFEYFSETQRNKGNFPGRFSGRQFSNSRSEMNVSTLELGDSALYLCASSQGQNTYEQYFGPGTRLTVT.